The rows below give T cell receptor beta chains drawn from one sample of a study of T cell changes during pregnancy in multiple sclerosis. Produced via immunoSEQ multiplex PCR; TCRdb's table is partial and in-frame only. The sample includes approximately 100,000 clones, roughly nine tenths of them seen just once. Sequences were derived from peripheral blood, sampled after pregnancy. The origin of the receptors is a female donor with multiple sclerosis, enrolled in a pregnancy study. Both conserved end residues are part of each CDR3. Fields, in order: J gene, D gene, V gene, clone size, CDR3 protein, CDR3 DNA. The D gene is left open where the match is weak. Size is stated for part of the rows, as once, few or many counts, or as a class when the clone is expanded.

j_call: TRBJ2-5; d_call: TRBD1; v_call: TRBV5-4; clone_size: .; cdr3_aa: CASSPDGGQGSETQYF; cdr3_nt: TGTGCCAGCAGCCCGGACGGTGGACAGGGGTCGGAGACCCAGTACTTC
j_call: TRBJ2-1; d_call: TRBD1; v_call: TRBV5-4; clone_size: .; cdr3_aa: CASSFDRDNEQFF; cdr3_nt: TGTGCCAGCAGCTTCGACAGGGACAATGAGCAGTTCTTC
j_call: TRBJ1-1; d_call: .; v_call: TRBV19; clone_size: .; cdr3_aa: CASSSTVNTEAFF; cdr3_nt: TGTGCCAGTAGTAGCACAGTGAACACTGAAGCTTTCTTT
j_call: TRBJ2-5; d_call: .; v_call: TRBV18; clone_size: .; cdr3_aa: CASSPPGETQYF; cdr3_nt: TGTGCCAGCTCACCCCCGGGAGAGACCCAGTACTTC
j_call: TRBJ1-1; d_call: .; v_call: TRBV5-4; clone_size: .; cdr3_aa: CASSPQGFHGNTEAFF; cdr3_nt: TGTGCCAGCAGCCCACAGGGTTTTCACGGGAACACTGAAGCTTTCTTT
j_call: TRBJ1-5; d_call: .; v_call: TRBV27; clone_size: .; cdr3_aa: CASSLSAGPNQPQHF; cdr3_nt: TGTGCCAGCAGTTTATCAGCAGGGCCGAATCAGCCCCAGCATTTT
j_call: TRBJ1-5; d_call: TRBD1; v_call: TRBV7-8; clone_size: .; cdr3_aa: CASSLTGFVQPQHF; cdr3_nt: TGTGCCAGCAGCTTGACAGGGTTTGTTCAGCCCCAGCATTTT
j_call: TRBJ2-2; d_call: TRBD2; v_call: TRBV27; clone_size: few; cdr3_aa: CATRVLAVTGELFF; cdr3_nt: TGTGCCACCCGCGTGCTAGCGGTTACCGGGGAGCTGTTTTTT
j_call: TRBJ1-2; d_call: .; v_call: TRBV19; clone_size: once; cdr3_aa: CATTPGQSSSYTF; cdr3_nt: TGTGCCACAACCCCTGGACAGAGCTCATCCTACACCTTC
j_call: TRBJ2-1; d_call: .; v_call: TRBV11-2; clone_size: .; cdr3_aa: CASSLQGGREQFF; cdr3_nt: TGTGCCAGCAGCTTGCAGGGGGGACGTGAGCAGTTCTTC
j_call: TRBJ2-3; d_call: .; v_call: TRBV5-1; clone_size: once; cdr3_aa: CASGALMGGGPSGTDTQYF; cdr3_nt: TGCGCCAGCGGAGCCTTGATGGGCGGGGGCCCATCCGGCACAGATACGCAGTATTTT
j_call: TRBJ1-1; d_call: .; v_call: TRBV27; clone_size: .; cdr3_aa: CASSLGGGEAFF; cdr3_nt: TGTGCCAGCAGTTTAGGCGGCGGTGAAGCTTTCTTT
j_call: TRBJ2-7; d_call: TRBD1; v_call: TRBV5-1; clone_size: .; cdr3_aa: CASSFSGQELYEQYF; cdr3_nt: TGCGCCAGCAGCTTCTCAGGACAGGAACTCTACGAGCAGTACTTC
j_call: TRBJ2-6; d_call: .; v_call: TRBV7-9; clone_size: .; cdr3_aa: CASRPSGRLSPSGANVLTF; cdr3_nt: TGTGCCAGCAGGCCGTCTGGTAGACTGAGCCCATCTGGGGCCAACGTCCTGACTTTC
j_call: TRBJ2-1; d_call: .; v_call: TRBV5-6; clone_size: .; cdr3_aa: CASSFRDYNEQFF; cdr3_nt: TGTGCCAGCAGCTTCCGGGACTACAATGAGCAGTTCTTC
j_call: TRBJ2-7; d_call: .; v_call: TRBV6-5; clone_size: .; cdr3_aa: CASSPRATYEQYF; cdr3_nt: TGTGCCAGCAGTCCCAGGGCCACCTACGAGCAGTACTTC
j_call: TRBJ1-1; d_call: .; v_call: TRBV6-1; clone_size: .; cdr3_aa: CASSEARIEAFF; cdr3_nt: TGTGCCAGCAGTGAAGCGAGGATTGAAGCTTTCTTT
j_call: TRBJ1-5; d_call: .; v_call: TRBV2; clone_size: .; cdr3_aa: CASSKGESNQPQHF; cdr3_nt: TGTGCCAGCAGTAAGGGGGAGAGCAATCAGCCCCAGCATTTT
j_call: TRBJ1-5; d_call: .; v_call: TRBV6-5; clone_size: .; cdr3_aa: CASSLTGIVGQPQHF; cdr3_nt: TGTGCCAGCAGCTTAACAGGGATCGTCGGGCAGCCCCAGCATTTT
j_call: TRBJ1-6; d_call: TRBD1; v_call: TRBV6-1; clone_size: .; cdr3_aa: CAGDRGRDSPLHF; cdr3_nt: TGTGCCGGCGACAGGGGGCGGGATTCACCCCTCCACTTT
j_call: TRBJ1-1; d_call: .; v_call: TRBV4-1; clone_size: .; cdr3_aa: CASSRDRNTEAFF; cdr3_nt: TGCGCCAGCAGCCGAGACAGGAACACTGAAGCTTTCTTT
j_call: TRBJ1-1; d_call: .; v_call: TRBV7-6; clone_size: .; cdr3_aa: CASSPTPAGTDFEAFF; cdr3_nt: TGTGCCAGCAGCCCTACCCCCGCCGGGACTGATTTTGAAGCTTTCTTT
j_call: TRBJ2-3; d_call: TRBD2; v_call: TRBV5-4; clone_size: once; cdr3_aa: CASSALKRGVTDTQYF; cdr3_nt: TGTGCCAGCAGCGCCTTGAAGCGGGGGGTCACAGATACGCAGTATTTT
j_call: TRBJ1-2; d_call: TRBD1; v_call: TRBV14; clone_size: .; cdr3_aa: CASSPSGGTGVYGYTF; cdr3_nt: TGTGCCAGCAGCCCCAGTGGTGGGACAGGCGTCTATGGCTACACCTTC
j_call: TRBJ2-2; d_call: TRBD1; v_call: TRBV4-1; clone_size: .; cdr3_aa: CASSQDRQGANTGELFF; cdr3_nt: TGCGCCAGCAGCCAAGACCGACAGGGGGCGAACACCGGGGAGCTGTTTTTT
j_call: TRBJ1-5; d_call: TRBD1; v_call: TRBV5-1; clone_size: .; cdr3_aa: CASSLVGDRGQPQHF; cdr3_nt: TGCGCCAGCAGCTTGGTGGGGGACAGGGGGCAGCCCCAGCATTTT
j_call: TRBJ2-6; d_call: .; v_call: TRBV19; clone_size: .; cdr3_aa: CASRPAGANVLTF; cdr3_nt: TGTGCCAGTAGACCGGCTGGGGCCAACGTCCTGACTTTC
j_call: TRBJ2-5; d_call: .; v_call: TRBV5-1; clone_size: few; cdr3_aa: CASTPDGEGKTQYF; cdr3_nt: TGCGCCAGCACCCCAGACGGGGAAGGAAAGACCCAGTACTTC
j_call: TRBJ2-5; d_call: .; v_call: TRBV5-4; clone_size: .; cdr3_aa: CASSLVLAQETQYF; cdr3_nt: TGTGCCAGCAGCTTGGTTTTAGCCCAAGAGACCCAGTACTTC